The following is a TCR beta chain sequence with its context. The antigen is unknown. The PCR used 60 Vbeta and 13 Jbeta primers. Per the study methods: Later analysis identified tens of millions of unique TCR beta chains, 9 million to 12 million shared. Sequencing was performed with immunoSEQ multiplex PCR; in TCRdb, only in-frame clones are kept and a portion is missing. V and J calls and clone size are given by that table; D and trimming were obtained from the DNA. The repertoire has 150,000 to 200,000 clones, about four fifths of them found once; the top ten carry roughly 3%. The source of the sample is a study of cytomegalovirus exposure and HLA in healthy donors. Points from the study as a whole: Follow-up analysis later connected one missense variant in DCLRE1C with trimming of TCR beta V- and J-genes. V segments that were indistinguishable, TRBV6-2 and TRBV6-3 among them, were omitted from analysis.

This CDR3 contains 15 residues. V lost 5 bases and J lost 1, with 16 bases in between. The sequenced sample consisted of PBMCs. The TCR was taken from a female donor in good health and CMV-seronegative. The chain employs TRBV5-3 and TRBJ2-7, with TRBD1 as a possible D gene (7 bases). TRBV5-3 is an ORF, and what it does is uncertain. CDR3 protein: CARRLGGGESYEQYF. CDR3 coding DNA: TGTGCCAGAAGACTCGGAGGGGGCGAATCCTACGAGCAGTACTTC.